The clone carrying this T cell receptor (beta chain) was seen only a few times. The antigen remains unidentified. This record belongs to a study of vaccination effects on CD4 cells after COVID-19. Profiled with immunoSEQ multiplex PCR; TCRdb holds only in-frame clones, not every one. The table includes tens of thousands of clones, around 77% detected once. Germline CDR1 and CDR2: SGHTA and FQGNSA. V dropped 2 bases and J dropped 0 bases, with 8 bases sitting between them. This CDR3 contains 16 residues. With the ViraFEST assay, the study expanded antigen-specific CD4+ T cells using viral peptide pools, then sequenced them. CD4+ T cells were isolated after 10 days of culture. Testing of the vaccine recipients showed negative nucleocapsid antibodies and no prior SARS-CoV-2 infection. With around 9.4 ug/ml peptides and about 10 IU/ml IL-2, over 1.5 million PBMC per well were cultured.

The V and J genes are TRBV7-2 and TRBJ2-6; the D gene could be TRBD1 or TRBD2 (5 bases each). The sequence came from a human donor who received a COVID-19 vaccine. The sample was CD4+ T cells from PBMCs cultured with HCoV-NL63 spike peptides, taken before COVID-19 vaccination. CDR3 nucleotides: TGTGCCAGCAGCTTAAGAGGGGTCTCTGGGGCCAACGTCCTGACTTTC. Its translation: CASSLRGVSGANVLTF.